The clone carrying this T cell receptor beta chain has just a few counts. Its antigen is not known. The data derive from a study of T-cell reconstitution after alpha-beta-depleted transplantation in children. Study-wide points: T cells produced anew were the main source of T-cell counts and diversity one year after transplant. Reportedly, only several hundred clones from non-depleted graft cells drove alpha-beta T-cell counts at about two months. Elevated TCRbeta diversity at day 60 was traced, in some patients, to surviving recipient T cells and thymic progenitors.

TCRbeta library construction was performed incorporating unique molecular identifiers. TCRdb reprocessed the PCR reads via MiXCR and lists one record per CDR3 protein. The profile covers approximately 800,000 distinct CDR3 sequences, with roughly 15% appearing a single time and approximately 5% taken by the ten largest. Germline V gene data show CDR1 as DFQATT and CDR2 as SNEGSKA (reference sequence). This CDR3 spans 16 amino acids. V shed 0 bases and J shed 0 bases, with 12 bases lying between them. Sequenced here: PBMCs, mostly from graft donor cells, sampled 360 days after TCRalphabeta/CD19-depleted stem cell transplant. The J gene is TRBJ2-1, the V gene TRBV20-1; perhaps TRBD2 as D (6 bases). This clonotype was sampled from a male patient younger than 18 who had a stem cell transplant for acute lymphoblastic leukemia, so the T cells may come from the graft donor. This CDR3 is CSARDRGTYSYNEQFF. In nucleotides, the CDR3 is TGCAGTGCTAGAGATCGTGGGACTTACTCCTACAATGAGCAGTTCTTC.